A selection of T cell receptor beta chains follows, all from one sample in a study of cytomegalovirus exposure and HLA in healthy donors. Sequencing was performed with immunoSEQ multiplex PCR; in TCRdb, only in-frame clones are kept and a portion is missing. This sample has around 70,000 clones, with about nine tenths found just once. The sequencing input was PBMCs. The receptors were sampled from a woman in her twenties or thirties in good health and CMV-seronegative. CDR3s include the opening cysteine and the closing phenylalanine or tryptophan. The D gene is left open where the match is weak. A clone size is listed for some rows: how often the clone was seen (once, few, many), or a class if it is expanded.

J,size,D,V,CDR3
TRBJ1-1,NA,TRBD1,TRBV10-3,CAISDPGQGESEAFF
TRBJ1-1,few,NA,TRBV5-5,CASSLAGNTEAFF
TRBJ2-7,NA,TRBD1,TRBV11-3,CASSLWGQGAYEQYF
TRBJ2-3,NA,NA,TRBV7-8,CASSLSGDTQYF
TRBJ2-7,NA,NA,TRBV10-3,CAISDAGADEQYF
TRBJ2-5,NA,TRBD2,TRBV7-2,CASSTFAGGRETQYF
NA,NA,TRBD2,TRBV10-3,CAISEGTSGRAYTGELFF
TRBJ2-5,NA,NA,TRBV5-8,CASSLGDLKTQYF
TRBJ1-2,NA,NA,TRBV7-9,CASSAGLDYGYTF
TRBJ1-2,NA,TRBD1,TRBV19,CASTRDRALANYGYTF
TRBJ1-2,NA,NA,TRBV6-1,CASSELFLIDTGSGYTF
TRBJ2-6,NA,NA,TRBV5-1,CASSPWTASSGANVLTF
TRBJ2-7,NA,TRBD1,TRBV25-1,CASSAGQGAREQYF
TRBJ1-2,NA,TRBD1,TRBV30,CAWRKDRGPYGYTF
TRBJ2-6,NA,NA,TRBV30,CAWSVSDSFSSGANVLTF
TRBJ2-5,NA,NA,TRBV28,CASSSPPKRDQETQYF
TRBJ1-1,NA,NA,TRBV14,CASSQEGGYWGTEAFF
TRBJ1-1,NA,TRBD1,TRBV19,CATSGTANTEAFF
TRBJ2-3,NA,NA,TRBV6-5,CASSKGPADQYF
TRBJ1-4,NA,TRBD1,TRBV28,CASSLGQGALLPTNEKLFF
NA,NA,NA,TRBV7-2,CASSSPGLPLEQYF
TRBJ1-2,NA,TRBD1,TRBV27,CASRRGPTNYGYTF
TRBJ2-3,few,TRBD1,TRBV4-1,CASSHNQGAKTDTQYF
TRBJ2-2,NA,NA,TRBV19,CASSRGLNTGELFF
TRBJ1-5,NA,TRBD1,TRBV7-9,CSSSPGGQPQHF
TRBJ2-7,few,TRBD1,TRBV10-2,CASLLGTGNYEQYF
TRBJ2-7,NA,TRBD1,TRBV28,CASADRASYEQYF
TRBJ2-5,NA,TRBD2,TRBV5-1,CASSKTRTSGRAGETQYF
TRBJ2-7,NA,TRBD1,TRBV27,CASSHSTGSSYEQYF
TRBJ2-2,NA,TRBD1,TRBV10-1,CASSEPPGQGSTGELFF
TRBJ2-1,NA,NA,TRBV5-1,CASSVPRGRNEQFF
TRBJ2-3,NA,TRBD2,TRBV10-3,CAISESKLAGDTDTQYF
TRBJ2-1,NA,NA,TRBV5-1,CASSREQMEQFF
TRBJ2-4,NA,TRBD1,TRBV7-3,CASSRTGKDIQYF
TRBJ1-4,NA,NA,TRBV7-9,CASSLGQLGTNEKLFF
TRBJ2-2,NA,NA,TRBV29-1,CSVESGTGELFF
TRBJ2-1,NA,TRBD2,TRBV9,CASSVGLAGFNEQFF
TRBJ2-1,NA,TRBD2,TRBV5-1,CASSFTSGSYNEQFF
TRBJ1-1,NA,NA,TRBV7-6,CASSSLGVNTEAFF
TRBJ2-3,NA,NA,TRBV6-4,CASRGPDTQYF
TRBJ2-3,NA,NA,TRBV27,CASSSREADTQYF
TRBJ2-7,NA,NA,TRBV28,CASSPQSVDEQYF
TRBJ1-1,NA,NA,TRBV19,CASTNAGLMNTEAFF
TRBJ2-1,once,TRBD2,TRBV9,CASSESGSTYNEQFF
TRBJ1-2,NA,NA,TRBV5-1,CASSLEADMSYGYTF
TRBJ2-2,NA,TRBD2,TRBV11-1,CASSFLAGGDTGELFF
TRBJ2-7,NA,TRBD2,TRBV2,CASLSGASYEQYF
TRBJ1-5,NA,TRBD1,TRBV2,CASLQGVQQPQHF